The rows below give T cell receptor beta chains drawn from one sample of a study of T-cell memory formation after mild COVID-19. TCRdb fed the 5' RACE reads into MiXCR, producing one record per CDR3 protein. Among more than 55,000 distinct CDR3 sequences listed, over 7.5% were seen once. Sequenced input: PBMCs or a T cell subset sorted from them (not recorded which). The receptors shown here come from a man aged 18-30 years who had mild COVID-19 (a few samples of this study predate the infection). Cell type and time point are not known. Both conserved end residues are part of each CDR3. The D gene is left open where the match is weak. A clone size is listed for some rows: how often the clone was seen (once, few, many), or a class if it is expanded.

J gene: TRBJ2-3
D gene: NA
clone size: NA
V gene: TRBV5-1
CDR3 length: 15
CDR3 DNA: TGCGCCAGCAGCTTGCGGGACCGTAGCACAGATACGCAGTATTTT
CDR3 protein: CASSLRDRSTDTQYF

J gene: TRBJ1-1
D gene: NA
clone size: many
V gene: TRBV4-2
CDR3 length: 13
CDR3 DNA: TGTGCCAGCAGCCAAGGTGAGCAGGGGGAAGCTTTCTTT
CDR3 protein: CASSQGEQGEAFF

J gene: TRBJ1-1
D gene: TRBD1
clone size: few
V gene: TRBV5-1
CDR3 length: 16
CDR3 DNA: TGCGCCAGCAGCTTGGCCTACAGGGGATCGGGCACTGAAGCTTTCTTT
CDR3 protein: CASSLAYRGSGTEAFF

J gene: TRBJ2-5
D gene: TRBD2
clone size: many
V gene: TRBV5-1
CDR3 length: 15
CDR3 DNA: TGCGCCAGCAGCTCCAACGGGGGGGGCCGAGAGACCCAGTACTTC
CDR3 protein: CASSSNGGGRETQYF

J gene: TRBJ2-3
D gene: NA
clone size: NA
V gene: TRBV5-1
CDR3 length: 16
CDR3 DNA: TGCGCCAGCAGCTTGGAGGGACTCCGAAGCACAGATACGCAGTATTTT
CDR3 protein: CASSLEGLRSTDTQYF

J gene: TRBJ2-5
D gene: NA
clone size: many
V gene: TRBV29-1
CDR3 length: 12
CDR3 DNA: TGCAGCGTGCTTCCGGGACAAGAGACCCAGTACTTC
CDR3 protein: CSVLPGQETQYF

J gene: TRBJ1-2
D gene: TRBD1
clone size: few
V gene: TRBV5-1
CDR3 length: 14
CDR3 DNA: TGCGCCAGCAGCGTCGGGACAGCTAGTCGGGGCTACACCTTC
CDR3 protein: CASSVGTASRGYTF

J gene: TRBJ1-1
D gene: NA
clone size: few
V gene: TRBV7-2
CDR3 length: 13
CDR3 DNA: TGTGCCAGCAGCTTCGGGGGAGACACTGAAGCTTTCTTT
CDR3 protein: CASSFGGDTEAFF

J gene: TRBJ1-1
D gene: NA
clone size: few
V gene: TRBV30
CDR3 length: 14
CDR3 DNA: TGTGCCTGGAGGAAGACAGCTCAGGTCGGTGAAGCTTTCTTT
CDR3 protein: CAWRKTAQVGEAFF

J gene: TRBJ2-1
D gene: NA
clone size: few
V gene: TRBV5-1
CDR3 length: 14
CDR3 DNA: TGCGCCAGCAGCCCATTAGTCGGAAGCGATGAGCAGTTCTTC
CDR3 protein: CASSPLVGSDEQFF

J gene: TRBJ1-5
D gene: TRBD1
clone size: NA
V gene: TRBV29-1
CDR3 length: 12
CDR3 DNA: TGCAGCGCCCAGGGGGACGCAGGGCCCCAGCATTTT
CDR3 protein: CSAQGDAGPQHF

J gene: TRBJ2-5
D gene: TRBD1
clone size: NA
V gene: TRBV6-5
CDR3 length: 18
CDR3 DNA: TGTGCCAGCAGTTACCGACCGCCGGGACAGGGAATCCAAGAGACCCAGTACTTC
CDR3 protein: CASSYRPPGQGIQETQYF

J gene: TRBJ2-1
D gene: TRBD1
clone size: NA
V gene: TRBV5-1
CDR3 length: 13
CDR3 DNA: TGCGCCAGCAGCTTCACAGGGGGCTATGAGCAGTTCTTC
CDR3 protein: CASSFTGGYEQFF

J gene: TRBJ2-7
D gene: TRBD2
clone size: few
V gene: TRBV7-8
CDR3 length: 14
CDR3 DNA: TGTGCCAGCAGCCTCTCCGGGACTAGCGGTGTGCAGTACTTC
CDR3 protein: CASSLSGTSGVQYF

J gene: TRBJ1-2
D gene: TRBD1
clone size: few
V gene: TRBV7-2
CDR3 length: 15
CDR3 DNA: TGTGCCAGCAGCTTAGGGGCGACAGGGCCAAATGGCTACACCTTC
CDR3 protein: CASSLGATGPNGYTF

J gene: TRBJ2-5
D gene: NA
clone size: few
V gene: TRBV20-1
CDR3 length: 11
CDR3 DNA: TGCAGTGCTAGAGTCGCAGAGACCCAGTACTTC
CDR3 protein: CSARVAETQYF

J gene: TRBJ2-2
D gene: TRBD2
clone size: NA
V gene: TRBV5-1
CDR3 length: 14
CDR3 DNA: TGCGCCAGCAGCTTCGCGGGGGGAACCGGGGAGCTGTTTTTT
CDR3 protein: CASSFAGGTGELFF

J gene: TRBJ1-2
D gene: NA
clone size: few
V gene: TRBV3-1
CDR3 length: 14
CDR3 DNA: TGTGCCAGCAGCCAAGACACAGGGCACTATGGCTACACCTTC
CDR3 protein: CASSQDTGHYGYTF

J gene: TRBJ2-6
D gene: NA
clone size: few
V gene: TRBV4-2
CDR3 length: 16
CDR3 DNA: TGTGCCAGCAGCCAAATGGACGGAACTGGGGCCAACGTCCTGACTTTC
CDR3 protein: CASSQMDGTGANVLTF

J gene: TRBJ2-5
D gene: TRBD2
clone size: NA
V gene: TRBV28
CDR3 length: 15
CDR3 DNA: TGTGCCAGCATGGCGGGGGGGAGGCTTATTGCGACCCAGTACTTC
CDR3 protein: CASMAGGRLIATQYF

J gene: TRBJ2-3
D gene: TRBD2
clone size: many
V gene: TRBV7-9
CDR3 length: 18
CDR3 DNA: TGTGCCAGCAGCCCCAAGGGTAGCGGGGGCGCCGGGGGAGATACGCAGTATTTT
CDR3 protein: CASSPKGSGGAGGDTQYF

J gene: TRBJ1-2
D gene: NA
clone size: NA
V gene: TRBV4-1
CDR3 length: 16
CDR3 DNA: TGCGCCAGCAGCCACGTGGGACCAGGAGTATACTATGGCTACACCTTC
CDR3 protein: CASSHVGPGVYYGYTF

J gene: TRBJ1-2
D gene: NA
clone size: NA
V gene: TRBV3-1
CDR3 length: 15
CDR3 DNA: TGTGCCAGCAGCCAAGGGCCGGGGATCCGCTATGGCTACACCTTC
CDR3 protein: CASSQGPGIRYGYTF